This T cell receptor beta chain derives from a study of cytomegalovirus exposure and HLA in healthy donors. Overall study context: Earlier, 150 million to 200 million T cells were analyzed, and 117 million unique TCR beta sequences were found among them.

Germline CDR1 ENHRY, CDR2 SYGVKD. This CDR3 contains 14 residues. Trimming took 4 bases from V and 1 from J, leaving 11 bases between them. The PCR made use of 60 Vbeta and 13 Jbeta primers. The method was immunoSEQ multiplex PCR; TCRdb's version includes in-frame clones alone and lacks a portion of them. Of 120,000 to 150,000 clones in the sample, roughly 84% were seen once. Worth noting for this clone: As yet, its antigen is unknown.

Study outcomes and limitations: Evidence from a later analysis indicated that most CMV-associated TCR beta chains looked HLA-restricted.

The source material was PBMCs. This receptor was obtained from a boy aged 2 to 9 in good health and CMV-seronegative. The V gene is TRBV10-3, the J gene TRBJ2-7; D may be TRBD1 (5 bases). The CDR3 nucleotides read TGTGCCATCAGTGTCGTTACAGGTTCCTACGAGCAGTACTTC. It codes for CAISVVTGSYEQYF.